This T cell receptor beta chain was sequenced in a study of memory CD4+ T cells and cytomegalovirus serostatus. Study as a whole: Of the healthy Belgian adults, nine or ten were CMV seropositive and 20 to 30 seronegative.

Single viable CD3+CD4+CD8-CD45RO+ cells were sorted as the memory CD4+ T cells. Donors' CMV status reflects serum IgG against pp150, pp28, p38, p52. The CDR3 is made up of 18 amino acids. V was pared by 5 bases and J by 0 bases, with 21 bases between. Looked up from germline, CDR1 is SGHTS and CDR2 is YDEGEE. The protocol was immunoSEQ multiplex PCR, while the TCRdb copy is restricted to in-frame clones and leaves out a portion. The profile shows some 65,000 clones, roughly 75% of them singletons. The rearrangement uses TRBV5-8 and TRBJ2-1; no reliable D call. Sequencing was performed on memory CD4+ T cells from blood. The sequence came from an adult in good health and CMV-seronegative. Some clones in this sample may be carry-over from other donors' samples. The CDR3 sequence: CASSKPADWLSSYNEQFF. In DNA, the CDR3 is TGTGCCAGCAGTAAACCAGCAGACTGGCTCAGCTCCTACAATGAGCAGTTCTTC.